This record looks at one T cell receptor (beta chain) sequence and its context. The CDR3 runs 14 residues. Trimming removed 3 bases from V and 4 bases from J, with 11 bases in between. The germline V gene has CDR1 KGHSH and CDR2 LQKENI. TCRdb re-derived calls from the 5' RACE reads in MiXCR, one entry per CDR3 protein. The table shows roughly 180,000 distinct CDR3 sequences, with roughly 13% occurring only once. The sample originates from a study of CD8 T cells in ankylosing spondylitis. This clonotype was sampled from a female donor with ankylosing spondylitis or in good health (not recorded which). Sequences were obtained from blood, either unsorted or a sorted T cell fraction (not recorded which). The genes are TRBV18 and TRBJ2-3; D unclear. CDR3 nucleotides: TGTGCCAGCTCACCTGATATGATATCAGATACGCAGTATTTT. Residues: CASSPDMISDTQYF.